The 31 T cell receptor beta chains below come from one sample, sequenced in a study of T cell responses to AZD1222 COVID-19 vaccine. TCRdb's copy holds only in-frame clones and misses some; the assay was immunoSEQ multiplex PCR. The sample contains about 110,000 clones, 80% to 95% of which appear only once. Sequencing used peripheral blood, obtained 28 days after the second AZD1222 dose. These receptors originate from an adult who received the AZD1222 COVID-19 vaccine.

J is TRBJ1-1 and V is TRBV3-1 (or the pseudogene TRBV3-2), with a possible D match to TRBD1 (5 bases). V lost 1 base and J lost 3, with 6 bases in between. The germline V gene encodes CDR1 LGHDT and CDR2 YNNKEL (reference sequence). The CDR3 extends over 13 amino acids. CDR3 sequence reads: CASSQARDTEAFF. CDR3 nucleotides: TGTGCCAGCAGCCAAGCCAGGGACACTGAAGCTTTCTTT.

The genes are TRBV3-1 (or the pseudogene TRBV3-2) and TRBJ2-5; D may be TRBD2 (5 bases). CDR3 size: 13 residues. Germline V lookup: CDR1 LGHDT, CDR2 YNNKEL (reference sequence). Trimming shortened V by 4 bases and J by 4 bases, and 10 bases separated the two germline ends. CDR3 bases: TGTGCCAGCAGCCGTCGAGGGAGAGAGACCCAGTACTTC. Encoded protein: CASSRRGRETQYF.

The genes are TRBV30 and TRBJ1-2; tentative D call: TRBD1 (5 bases). With 2 bases removed from V and 4 bases from J, the gap between germline ends came to 17 bases. There are 15 residues in the CDR3. CDR1 GTSNPN and CDR2 SVGIG come from the germline V gene (reference sequence). For the CDR3, the DNA is TGTGCCTGGAGTCTGTTGCGTGCGGGGACCTATGGCTACACCTTC. Translation: CAWSLLRAGTYGYTF.

The genes are TRBV30 and TRBJ2-7; 8 bases align to TRBD1. The CDR3 has 11 residues. V shed 2 bases, J shed 6 bases, and the junction held 0 bases outside the gene matches. CDR1 is GTSNPN and CDR2 is SVGIG in the germline V gene (reference sequence). The CDR3 region has the DNA TGTGCCTGGAGTACAGGGGGCGAGCAGTACTTC. This gives the protein CAWSTGGEQYF.

This chain joins TRBV6-4 and TRBJ2-3; D is undetermined. V was trimmed by 3 bases and J by 0 bases, leaving 7 bases between them. Per the germline V gene, CDR1 is MRHNA and CDR2 is SNTAGT. The CDR3 runs to 14 residues. CDR3 residues: CASSEFLSTDTQYF. In DNA, the CDR3 is TGTGCCAGCAGTGAATTCCTTAGCACAGATACGCAGTATTTT.

This clone has only a few counts. This chain uses TRBV6-1 with TRBJ2-3, with D perhaps TRBD2 (6 bases). The V gene lost 3 bases and the J gene lost 0 bases, with 10 bases spanning the gap. The CDR3 is 15 amino acids. Germline V gene lookup returns CDR1 MNHNS and CDR2 SASEGT. The CDR3 spells CASSDFAGSTDTQYF. The CDR3 coding sequence is TGTGCCAGCAGTGATTTTGCGGGGAGCACAGATACGCAGTATTTT.

The CDR3 sequence is CASSSPLRVSYNEQFF. As DNA, the CDR3 is TGTGCCAGCAGTTCGCCACTCAGGGTGTCCTACAATGAGCAGTTCTTC. The chain joins TRBV27 to TRBJ2-1; D may be TRBD1 (5 bases). Germline CDR1 is MNHEY and CDR2 is SMNVEV (reference sequence). The CDR3 sequence is 16 residues long. Trimming pared 4 bases from V and 1 base from J, leaving 14 bases between.

The genes are TRBV4-1 and TRBJ1-2; 7 nucleotides line up with TRBD1. The CDR3 has 15 residues. The trim removed 2 bases at V and 4 bases at J, leaving 7 bases unmatched. Germline values: CDR1 MGHRA, CDR2 YSYEKL. The CDR3 DNA is TGCGCCAGCAGCCAAAACTCCGGGACAGCCTATGGCTACACCTTC. Amino acid sequence: CASSQNSGTAYGYTF.

CDR3 sequence (DNA): TGTGCCATCAGTGCATCCTCGTCGGACAGGGGCTATGGCTACACCTTC. Amino acids: CAISASSSDRGYGYTF. The chain links TRBV10-3 to TRBJ1-2; 9 positions agree with TRBD1. The V gene end was trimmed by 4 bases and the J gene end by 4 bases; junction bases not matched to a gene: 10. Looked up from germline, CDR1 is ENHRY and CDR2 is SYGVKD. The CDR3 contains 16 residues.

The chain uses TRBV18 and TRBJ1-5; TRBD1 might be the D (6 bases). The CDR3 consists of 16 residues. Trimming cost V 1 base and J 4 bases, with 14 bases left between them. Germline CDR1 and CDR2: KGHSH and LQKENI. CDR3 sequence (DNA): TGTGCCAGCTCACCACGGGGGGCGCAAGGAAATCAGCCCCAGCATTTT. This translates into CASSPRGAQGNQPQHF.

V usage is TRBV5-1 and J usage is TRBJ1-2; D perhaps matches TRBD1 (5 bases). From germline, CDR1 is SGHRS and CDR2 YFSETQ. Trimming shortened V by 0 bases and J by 4 bases, and 10 bases separated the two germline ends. The CDR3 consists of 14 residues. CDR3 nucleotide sequence: TGCGCCAGCAGCTTGGTGGAGGGGTCCTATGGCTACACCTTC. It encodes CASSLVEGSYGYTF.

V is TRBV10-3 and J is TRBJ2-3; 8 bases fit TRBD2. Germline V CDR1 and CDR2: ENHRY, SYGVKD. V shed 3 bases, J shed 2 bases, and the junction held 7 bases outside the gene matches. The CDR3 spans 16 residues. CDR3 DNA: TGTGCCATCAGTGAAAACGCGGGAGGTCTCACAGATACGCAGTATTTT. This gives the protein CAISENAGGLTDTQYF.

This chain connects TRBV11-3 to TRBJ2-2; D is perhaps TRBD1 (5 bases). With 5 bases removed from V and 0 bases from J, the gap between germline ends came to 13 bases. Germline V gene sequence: CDR1 SGHNT, CDR2 YENEEA. This CDR3 has 16 amino acids. Here the CDR3 DNA reads TGTGCCAGCAGCCCCCATGACAGTACGAACACCGGGGAGCTGTTTTTT. Protein product: CASSPHDSTNTGELFF.

V and J are TRBV19 and TRBJ1-6; tentative D call: TRBD1 (5 bases). The CDR3 totals 17 residues. Germline V lookup: CDR1 LNHDA, CDR2 SQIVND (reference sequence). V was pared by 3 bases and J by 3 bases, with 15 bases between. The CDR3 protein is CASSIGAGTSYNSPLHF. The CDR3 DNA sequence: TGTGCCAGTAGTATTGGGGCCGGAACTAGCTATAATTCACCCCTCCACTTT.

This clone was counted a few times. V usage is TRBV10-1 and J usage is TRBJ2-7; TRBD1 or TRBD2 may be the D gene (6 bases each). Deletions cut 3 bases from V and 4 bases from J, with 13 bases between. The CDR3 is 14 amino acids. Germline V gene data show CDR1 as WNHNN and CDR2 as SYGVQD (reference sequence). CDR3: CASSDSGASYEQYF. Written as DNA, the CDR3 is TGCGCCAGCAGTGACTCGGGGGCCTCTTACGAGCAGTACTTC.

This clone has a single count. V and J are TRBV27 and TRBJ1-5; weak D call: TRBD1 (5 bases). The germline gives CDR1 MNHEY, CDR2 SMNVEV (reference sequence). The CDR3 runs to 14 residues. The V and J ends lost 4 bases and 7 bases respectively, with 14 bases between them. CDR3 nucleotides: TGTGCCAGCAGTTCCTCGTTTCAGGGACAGCCCCAGCATTTT. Its translation is CASSSSFQGQPQHF.

The CDR3, as DNA: TGTGCCAGCAGCGTAGCCCTTAGCGGGGGGCCTGATGAGCAGTTCTTC. This encodes CASSVALSGGPDEQFF. The V call is TRBV9, the J call TRBJ2-1, with TRBD2 identical over 10 bases. This CDR3 comprises 16 residues. The V segment lost 0 bases and the J segment 8 bases; nucleotides outside the gene matches: 8. Germline loops: CDR1 SGDLS, CDR2 YYNGEE.

The sample holds one count of this clone. The CDR3 nucleotides read TGTGCCAGCAGCTCGAGACCCCGGAATGAGCAGTTCTTC. It translates to CASSSRPRNEQFF. The rearrangement links TRBV7-6 to TRBJ2-1, with D unclear. Germline V gives CDR1 SGHVS, CDR2 FNYEAQ. Trimming took 4 bases from V and 7 from J, leaving 11 bases between them. The CDR3 runs to 13 residues.

This chain joins TRBV6-5 and TRBJ1-4; D gene unclear. CDR1 and CDR2 from the germline V gene are MNHEY and SVGAGI. The CDR3 spans 15 residues. V was clipped by 11 bases and J by 0 bases, with 16 bases between them. CDR3 coding DNA: TGTGCCGGCGGATCCAGGCTGTCAACTAATGAAAAACTGTTTTTT. Amino acids: CAGGSRLSTNEKLFF.

This clone occurred once. The chain couples TRBV6-2 or TRBV6-3 to TRBJ1-1; 7 bases are a match to TRBD1. The germline gives CDR1 MNHEY, CDR2 SVGEGT. Trimming removed 5 bases from V and 4 bases from J; junction bases left unmatched: 7. The CDR3 contains 14 residues. The CDR3 nucleotides read TGTGCCAGCAGTATACCGACAGGGCGCACTGAAGCTTTCTTT. This encodes CASSIPTGRTEAFF.

V is TRBV19 and J is TRBJ1-1; TRBD1 is a possible D gene (6 bases). Germline V gene data show CDR1 as LNHDA and CDR2 as SQIVND (reference sequence). The CDR3 spans 14 residues. V gave up 6 bases and J gave up 8 bases, with 19 bases separating them. As DNA, the CDR3 is TGTGCCAGTAGGTTGGACAGCTCGTCGAGCGAAGCTTTCTTT. This encodes CASRLDSSSSEAFF.

The chain is built from TRBV5-1 and TRBJ2-2; maybe TRBD1 (6 bases). Trimming took off 6 bases at V and 6 bases at J, with 21 bases between the two ends. Germline assignment: CDR1 SGHRS and CDR2 YFSETQ. This CDR3 contains 16 residues. DNA for the CDR3: TGCGCCAGCAAACCGACAGGTGGGGCGTCCGCCGGGGAGCTGTTTTTT. Encoded protein: CASKPTGGASAGELFF. Filled out from reference TRBV5-1 and TRBJ2-2, the complete variable domain reads KAGVTQTPRYLIKTRGQQVTLSCSPISGHRSVSWYQQTPGQGLQFLFEYFSETQRNKGNFPGRFSGRQFSNSRSEMNVSTLELGDSALYLCASKPTGGASAGELFFGEGSRLTVL.

DNA for the CDR3: TGTGCCAGCAGCACGCAGACTGGACAAGAGACCCAGTACTTC. The encoded protein is CASSTQTGQETQYF. The chain carries TRBV7-8 and TRBJ2-5; D is ambiguous. Germline CDR1 is SGHVS and CDR2 is FQNEAQ. V was clipped by 5 bases and J by 2 bases, with 12 bases between them. CDR3 length: 14 residues.

The rearrangement links TRBV28 to TRBJ1-5, with TRBD1 matching 8 bases. CDR3 length: 14 amino acids. From germline, CDR1 is MDHEN and CDR2 SYDVKM. Here the CDR3 reads CATRQGASHQPQHF. CDR3 in DNA: TGTGCGACTCGGCAGGGGGCCTCACATCAGCCCCAGCATTTT.

This clone was seen a single time. The chain employs TRBV9 and TRBJ2-5; 7 bases match TRBD2. Germline V gene sequence: CDR1 SGDLS, CDR2 YYNGEE. With 2 bases clipped from V and 0 bases from J, the junction kept 7 bases outside the gene matches. CDR3 length: 16 residues. The CDR3 sequence is CASSVGGRGHQETQYF. The CDR3 DNA follows: TGTGCCAGCAGCGTCGGGGGGAGAGGGCACCAAGAGACCCAGTACTTC.

The V and J genes are TRBV7-2 and TRBJ2-3, with 10 positions matching TRBD2. The CDR3 extends over 16 amino acids. Trimming at V came to 1 base and at J to 2 bases, leaving 3 bases not matched to a gene. The germline gives CDR1 SGHTA, CDR2 FQGNSA. CDR3 sequence (DNA): TGTGCCAGCAGCTTAGAAGCGGGGGGGGACACAGATACGCAGTATTTT. Amino acids: CASSLEAGGDTDTQYF.

A single count supports this clone. The rearrangement joins TRBV7-2 to TRBJ2-1, with D perhaps TRBD1 (6 bases). The CDR3 is 15 residues long. Per germline, CDR1 SGHTA and CDR2 FQGNSA. V shed 1 base and J shed 9 bases, with 16 bases lying between them. The CDR3, as DNA: TGTGCCAGCAGCTTAGGTGGAACAGGGTATGGTGAGCAGTTCTTC. Its protein is CASSLGGTGYGEQFF.

The chain carries TRBV29-1 and TRBJ1-1; D ambiguous. Germline V gene data show CDR1 as SQVTM and CDR2 as ANQGSEA. V lost 6 bases to trimming and J lost 0 bases, with 11 bases between them. There are 13 residues in the CDR3. The CDR3 DNA reads as TGCAGCGTGCACGGACTCCTGAACACTGAAGCTTTCTTT. This gives the protein CSVHGLLNTEAFF.

This chain connects TRBV5-4 to TRBJ2-3, with 10 nucleotides matching TRBD2. V lost 2 bases to trimming and J lost 5 bases; unmatched junction nucleotides: 8. Germline CDR1 and CDR2: SGHNT and YYREEE (reference sequence). The CDR3 loop spans 16 amino acids. The CDR3 loop is CASSFEAGGPVDTQYF. The CDR3 DNA sequence: TGTGCCAGCAGCTTTGAAGCGGGGGGGCCAGTAGATACGCAGTATTTT.

The V gene is TRBV11-1, the J gene TRBJ1-1, with D maybe TRBD1 (5 bases). Trimming pared 5 bases from V and 7 bases from J, leaving 17 bases between. This CDR3 region has 14 residues. Germline V lookup: CDR1 SGHAT, CDR2 FQDESV (reference sequence). The CDR3 nucleotides are TGTGCCAGCAGCCCCGAGGTCAGGGCCGGTGAAGCTTTCTTT. It encodes CASSPEVRAGEAFF.

The chain uses TRBV6-2 or TRBV6-3 and TRBJ2-1, with a possible D match to TRBD2 (6 bases). The ends were cut back, 6 bases at V and 0 bases at J, with 12 bases in the middle. Germline loops: CDR1 MNHEY, CDR2 SVGEGT. The CDR3 runs to 15 residues. The CDR3 region has the DNA TGTGCCAGCAGCCCCGGGGGTTACTCCTACAATGAGCAGTTCTTC. This encodes CASSPGGYSYNEQFF.